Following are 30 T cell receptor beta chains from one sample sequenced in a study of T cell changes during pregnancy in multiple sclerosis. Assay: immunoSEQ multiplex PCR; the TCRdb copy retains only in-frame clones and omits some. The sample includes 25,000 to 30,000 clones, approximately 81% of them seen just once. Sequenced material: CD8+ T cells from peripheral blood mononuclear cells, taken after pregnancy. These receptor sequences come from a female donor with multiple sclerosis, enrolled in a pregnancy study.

This CDR3 is CASKAGGYGYTF. Written as DNA, the CDR3 is TGTGCCAGCAAAGCCGGGGGCTATGGCTACACCTTC. V and J are TRBV5-6 and TRBJ1-2; D perhaps matches TRBD1 (5 bases). CDR3 length equals 12 residues. V was pared by 6 bases and J by 4 bases, with 10 bases between. Germline CDR1 SGHDT, CDR2 YYEEEE.

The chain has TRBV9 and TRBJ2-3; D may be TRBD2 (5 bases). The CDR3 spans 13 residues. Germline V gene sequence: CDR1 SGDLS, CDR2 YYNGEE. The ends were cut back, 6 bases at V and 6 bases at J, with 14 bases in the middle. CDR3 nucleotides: TGTGCCAGCACCCGTGACCCGGGGGATACGCAGTATTTT. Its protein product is CASTRDPGDTQYF. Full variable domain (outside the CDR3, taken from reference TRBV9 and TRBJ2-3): DSGVTQTPKHLITATGQRVTLRCSPRSGDLSVYWYQQSLDQGLQFLIQYYNGEERAKGNILERFSAQQFPDLHSELNLSSLELGDSALYFCASTRDPGDTQYFGPGTRLTVL.

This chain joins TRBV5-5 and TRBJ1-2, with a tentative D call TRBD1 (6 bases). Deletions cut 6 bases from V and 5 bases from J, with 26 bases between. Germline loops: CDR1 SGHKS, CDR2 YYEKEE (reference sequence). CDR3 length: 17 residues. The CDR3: CASIPGSGVLQRYGYTF. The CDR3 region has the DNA TGTGCCAGCATCCCGGGGTCAGGGGTTCTTCAGAGATATGGCTACACCTTC.

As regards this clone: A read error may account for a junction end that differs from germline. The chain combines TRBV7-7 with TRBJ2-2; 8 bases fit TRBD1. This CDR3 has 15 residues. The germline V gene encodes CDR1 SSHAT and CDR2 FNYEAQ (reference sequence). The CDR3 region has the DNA TGTGCTAGCAGCACCGACAGGGGAGGCACCGGGGAGCTGTTTTTT. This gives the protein CASSTDRGGTGELFF.

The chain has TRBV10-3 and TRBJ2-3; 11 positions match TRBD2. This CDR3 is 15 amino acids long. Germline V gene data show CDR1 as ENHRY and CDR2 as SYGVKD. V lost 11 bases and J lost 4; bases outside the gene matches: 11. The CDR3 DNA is TGTGCCTCCTCCAGTAGCGGGGGGGCCTCAGATACGCAGTATTTT. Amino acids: CASSSSGGASDTQYF.

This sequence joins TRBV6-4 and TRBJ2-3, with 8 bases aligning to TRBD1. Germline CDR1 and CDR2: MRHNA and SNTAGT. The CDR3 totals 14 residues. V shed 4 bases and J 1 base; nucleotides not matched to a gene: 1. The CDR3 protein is CASSGGQGTDTQYF. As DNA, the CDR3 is TGTGCCAGCAGTGGGGGACAGGGCACAGATACGCAGTATTTT.

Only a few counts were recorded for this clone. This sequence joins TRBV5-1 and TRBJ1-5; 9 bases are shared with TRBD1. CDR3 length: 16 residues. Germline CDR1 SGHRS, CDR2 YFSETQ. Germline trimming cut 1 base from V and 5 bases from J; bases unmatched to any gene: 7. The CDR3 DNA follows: TGCGCCAGCAGCTTGAGCGGGACAGGGTTTTATCAGCCCCAGCATTTT. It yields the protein CASSLSGTGFYQPQHF.

CDR3 sequence: CASSIREQGSETQYF. CDR3 in DNA: TGTGCCAGTAGTATAAGGGAACAGGGGTCGGAGACCCAGTACTTC. This sequence joins TRBV19 and TRBJ2-5; 7 bases are a match to TRBD1. This CDR3 has 15 residues. V trimming: 2 bases; J trimming: 5 bases; junction bases outside the gene matches: 8. CDR1 is LNHDA, CDR2 SQIVND, per germline (reference sequence). Filled out from reference TRBV19 and TRBJ2-5, the complete variable domain reads DGGITQSPKYLFRKEGQNVTLSCEQNLNHDAMYWYRQDPGQGLRLIYYSQIVNDFQKGDIAEGYSVSREKKESFPLTVTSAQKNPTAFYLCASSIREQGSETQYFGPGTRLLVL.

The CDR3 here is CASSHTWGRGDEKLFF. CDR3 nucleotide sequence: TGCGCCAGCAGCCACACGTGGGGCAGGGGAGATGAAAAACTGTTTTTT. This chain uses TRBV4-3 with TRBJ1-4, with D maybe TRBD1 (6 bases). The V end was cut by 3 bases, the J end by 6 bases, with 17 bases between. Germline CDR1 is LGHNA and CDR2 is YSLEER. The CDR3 has 16 amino acids.

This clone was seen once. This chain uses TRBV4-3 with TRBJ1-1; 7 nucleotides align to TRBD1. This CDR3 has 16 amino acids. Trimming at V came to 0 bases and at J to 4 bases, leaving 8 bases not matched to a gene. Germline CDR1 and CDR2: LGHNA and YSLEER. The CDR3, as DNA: TGCGCCAGCAGCCAAGATGGACAGGAAAGGACCACTGAAGCTTTCTTT. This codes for CASSQDGQERTTEAFF.

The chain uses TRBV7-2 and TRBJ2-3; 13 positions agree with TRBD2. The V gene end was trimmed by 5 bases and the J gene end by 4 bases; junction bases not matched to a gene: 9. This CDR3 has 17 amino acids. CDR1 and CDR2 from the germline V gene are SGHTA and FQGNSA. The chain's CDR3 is CASSIGGLAGISDTQYF. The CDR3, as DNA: TGTGCCAGCAGCATAGGGGGACTAGCGGGGATTTCAGATACGCAGTATTTT.

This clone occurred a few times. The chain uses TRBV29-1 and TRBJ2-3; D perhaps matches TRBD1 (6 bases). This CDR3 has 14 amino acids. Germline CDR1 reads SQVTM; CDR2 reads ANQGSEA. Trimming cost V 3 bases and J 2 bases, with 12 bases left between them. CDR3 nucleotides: TGCAGCGTTGAGGGGACACTCAACACAGATACGCAGTATTTT. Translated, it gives CSVEGTLNTDTQYF.

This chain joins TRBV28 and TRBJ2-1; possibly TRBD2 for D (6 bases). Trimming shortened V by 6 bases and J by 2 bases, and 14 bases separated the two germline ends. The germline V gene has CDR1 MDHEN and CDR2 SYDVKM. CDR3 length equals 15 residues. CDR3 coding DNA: TGTGCCAGCAGCTCCCGAGGAGGGGCCTACAATGAGCAGTTCTTC. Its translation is CASSSRGGAYNEQFF.

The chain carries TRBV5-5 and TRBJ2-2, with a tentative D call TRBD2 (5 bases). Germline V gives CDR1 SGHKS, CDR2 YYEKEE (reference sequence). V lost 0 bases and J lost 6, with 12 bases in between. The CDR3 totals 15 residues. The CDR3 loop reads CASSLGGWSSGELFF. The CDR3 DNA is TGTGCCAGCAGCTTGGGCGGGTGGAGCTCCGGGGAGCTGTTTTTT.

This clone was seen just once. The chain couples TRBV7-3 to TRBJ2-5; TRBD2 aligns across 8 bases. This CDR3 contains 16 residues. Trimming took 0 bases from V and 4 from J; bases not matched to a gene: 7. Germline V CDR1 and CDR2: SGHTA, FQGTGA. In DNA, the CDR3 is TGTGCCAGCAGCTTAACTCGCGGGGGGCTGGGAGAGACCCAGTACTTC. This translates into CASSLTRGGLGETQYF.

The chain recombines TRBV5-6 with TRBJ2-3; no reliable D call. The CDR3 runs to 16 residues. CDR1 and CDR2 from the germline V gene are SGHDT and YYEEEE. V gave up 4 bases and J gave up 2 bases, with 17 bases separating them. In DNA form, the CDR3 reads TGTGCCAGCAGCCTACGACACCTTTACCCCACAGATACGCAGTATTTT. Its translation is CASSLRHLYPTDTQYF.

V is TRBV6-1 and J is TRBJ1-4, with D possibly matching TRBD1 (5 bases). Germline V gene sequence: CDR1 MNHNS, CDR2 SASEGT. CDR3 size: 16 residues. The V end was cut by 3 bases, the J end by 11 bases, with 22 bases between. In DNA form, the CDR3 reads TGTGCCAGCAGTGATCTGGAGGGGCAGGGCGGTGATAAACTGTTTTTT. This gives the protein CASSDLEGQGGDKLFF.

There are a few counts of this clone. CDR3 coding DNA: TGTGCCAGCAGTTTGACAGGGCAATGGGGCTATGGCTACACCTTC. This translates into CASSLTGQWGYGYTF. This sequence joins TRBV27 and TRBJ1-2, with 7 positions matching TRBD1. V lost 3 bases and J lost 4; bases outside the gene matches: 8. The length of the CDR3 is 15 residues. From germline, CDR1 is MNHEY and CDR2 SMNVEV (reference sequence).

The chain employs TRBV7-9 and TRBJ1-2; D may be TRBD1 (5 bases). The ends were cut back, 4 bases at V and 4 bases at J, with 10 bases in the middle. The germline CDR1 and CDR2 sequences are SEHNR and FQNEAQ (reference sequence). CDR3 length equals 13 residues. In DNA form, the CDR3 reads TGTGCCAGCAGCTGGGGGGGAATCTATGGCTACACCTTC. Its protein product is CASSWGGIYGYTF. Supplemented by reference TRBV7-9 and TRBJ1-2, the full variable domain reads DTGVSQNPRHKITKRGQNVTFRCDPISEHNRLYWYRQTLGQGPEFLTYFQNEAQLEKSRLLSDRFSAERPKGSFSTLEIQRTEQGDSAMYLCASSWGGIYGYTFGSGTRLTVV.

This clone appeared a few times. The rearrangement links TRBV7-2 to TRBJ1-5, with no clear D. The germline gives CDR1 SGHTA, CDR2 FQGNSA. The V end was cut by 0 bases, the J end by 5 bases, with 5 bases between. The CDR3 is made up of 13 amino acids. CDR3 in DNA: TGTGCCAGCAGCTTAGCGGTAGATCAGCCCCAGCATTTT. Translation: CASSLAVDQPQHF.

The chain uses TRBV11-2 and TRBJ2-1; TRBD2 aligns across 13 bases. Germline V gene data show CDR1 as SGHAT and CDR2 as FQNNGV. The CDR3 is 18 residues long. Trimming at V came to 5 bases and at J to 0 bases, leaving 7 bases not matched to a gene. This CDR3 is CASSRGTSGAVSYNEQFF. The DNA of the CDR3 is TGTGCCAGCAGCCGCGGGACTAGCGGGGCCGTCTCCTACAATGAGCAGTTCTTC.

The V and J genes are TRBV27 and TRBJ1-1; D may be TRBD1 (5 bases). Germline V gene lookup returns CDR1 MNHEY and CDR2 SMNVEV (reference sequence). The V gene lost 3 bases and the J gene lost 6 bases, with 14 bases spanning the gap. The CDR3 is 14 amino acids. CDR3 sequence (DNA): TGTGCCAGCAGTTTGCGCAGGGCTGACTCTGAAGCTTTCTTT. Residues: CASSLRRADSEAFF.

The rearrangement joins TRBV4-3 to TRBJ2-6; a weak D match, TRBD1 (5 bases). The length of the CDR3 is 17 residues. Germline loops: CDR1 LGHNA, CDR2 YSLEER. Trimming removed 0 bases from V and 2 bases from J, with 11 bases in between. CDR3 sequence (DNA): TGCGCCAGCAGCCAAGATGACAGCAACGCTGGGGCCAACGTCCTGACTTTC. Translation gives CASSQDDSNAGANVLTF.

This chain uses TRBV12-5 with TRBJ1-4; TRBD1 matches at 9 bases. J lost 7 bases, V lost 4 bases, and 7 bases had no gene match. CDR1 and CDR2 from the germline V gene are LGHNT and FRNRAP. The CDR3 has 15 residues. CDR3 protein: CASGSTGGVLEKLFF. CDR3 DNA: TGTGCTAGTGGTTCTACAGGGGGCGTTCTTGAAAAACTGTTTTTT.

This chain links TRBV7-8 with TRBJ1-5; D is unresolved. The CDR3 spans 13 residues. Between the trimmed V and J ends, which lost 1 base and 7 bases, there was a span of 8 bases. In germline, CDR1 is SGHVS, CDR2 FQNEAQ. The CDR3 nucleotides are TGTGCCAGCAGCTTAGGGGCGGGACAGCCCCAGCATTTT. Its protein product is CASSLGAGQPQHF.

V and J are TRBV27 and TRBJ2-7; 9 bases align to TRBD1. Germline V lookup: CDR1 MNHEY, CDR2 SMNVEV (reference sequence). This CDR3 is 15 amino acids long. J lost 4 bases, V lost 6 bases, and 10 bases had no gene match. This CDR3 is CASRTTGGADYEQYF. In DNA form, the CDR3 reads TGTGCCAGCAGGACGACAGGGGGGGCGGATTACGAGCAGTACTTC.

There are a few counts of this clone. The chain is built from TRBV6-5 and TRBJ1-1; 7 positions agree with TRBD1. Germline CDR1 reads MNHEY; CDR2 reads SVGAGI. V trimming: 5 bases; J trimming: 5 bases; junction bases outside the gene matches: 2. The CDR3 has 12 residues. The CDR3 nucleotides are TGTGCCAGCAGTCAGACAGGGACTGAAGCTTTCTTT. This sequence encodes CASSQTGTEAFF.

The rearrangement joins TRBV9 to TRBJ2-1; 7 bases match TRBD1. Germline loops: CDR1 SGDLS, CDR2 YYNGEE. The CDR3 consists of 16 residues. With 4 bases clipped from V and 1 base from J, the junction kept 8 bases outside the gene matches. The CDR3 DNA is TGTGCCAGCAGCACAACAGGGGAAGAGTCCTACAATGAGCAGTTCTTC. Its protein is CASSTTGEESYNEQFF.

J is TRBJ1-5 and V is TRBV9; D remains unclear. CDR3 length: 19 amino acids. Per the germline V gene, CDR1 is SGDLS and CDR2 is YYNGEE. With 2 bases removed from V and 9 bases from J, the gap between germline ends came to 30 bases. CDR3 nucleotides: TGTGCCAGCAGCGTCTCACGGCATGTGAGGGCGCCCGCAATCCGGCCCCAGCATTTT. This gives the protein CASSVSRHVRAPAIRPQHF.

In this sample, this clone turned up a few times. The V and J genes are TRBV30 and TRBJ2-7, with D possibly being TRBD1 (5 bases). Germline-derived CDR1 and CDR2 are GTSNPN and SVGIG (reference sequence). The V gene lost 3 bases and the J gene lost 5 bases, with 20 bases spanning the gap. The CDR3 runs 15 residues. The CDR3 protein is CAWRYGQGDADEQYF. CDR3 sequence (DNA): TGTGCCTGGAGATATGGGCAAGGGGATGCGGACGAGCAGTACTTC. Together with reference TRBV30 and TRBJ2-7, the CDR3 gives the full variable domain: SQTIHQWPATLVQPVGSPLSLECTVEGTSNPNLYWYRQAAGRGLQLLFYSVGIGQISSEVPQNLSASRPQDRQFILSSKKLLLSDSGFYLCAWRYGQGDADEQYFGPGTRLTVT.